Sequencing of this T cell receptor (beta chain) was carried out in a study of CD8+ T cells in alopecia areata. Study results and limitations: Clonality was higher in lesional than normal scalp, especially in alopecia totalis/universalis. The study found tofacitinib significantly decreased scalp clonality and expanded CD8+ clones among the top 100.

Once RNA had been extracted, it was reverse transcribed into cDNA to act as the sequencing template. The method was immunoSEQ multiplex PCR; TCRdb's version includes in-frame clones alone and lacks a portion of them. There are 210,000 or so clones in the sample; around 66% occur only once, and about 1.2% lies in the top ten. Notes on this clone: Its antigen remains unknown.

Treatment specified: oral pan-JAK inhibitor, 5-10 mg twice daily. Germline V CDR1 and CDR2: LNHNV, YYDKDF (reference sequence). After removal of 1 base from V and 6 bases from J, the junction contained 9 bases not matched to a gene. The CDR3 totals 16 residues. The TCR was taken from a human donor with alopecia areata. The input for sequencing was CD4+ T cells sorted from blood, taken around week 44, from a patient treated with tofacitinib. The rearrangement joins TRBV15 to TRBJ2-1, with 7 bases fitting TRBD1. CDR3 sequence reads: CATSRAGQYQGNEQFF. The CDR3 region has the DNA TGTGCCACCAGCAGAGCGGGACAGTATCAGGGCAATGAGCAGTTCTTC.